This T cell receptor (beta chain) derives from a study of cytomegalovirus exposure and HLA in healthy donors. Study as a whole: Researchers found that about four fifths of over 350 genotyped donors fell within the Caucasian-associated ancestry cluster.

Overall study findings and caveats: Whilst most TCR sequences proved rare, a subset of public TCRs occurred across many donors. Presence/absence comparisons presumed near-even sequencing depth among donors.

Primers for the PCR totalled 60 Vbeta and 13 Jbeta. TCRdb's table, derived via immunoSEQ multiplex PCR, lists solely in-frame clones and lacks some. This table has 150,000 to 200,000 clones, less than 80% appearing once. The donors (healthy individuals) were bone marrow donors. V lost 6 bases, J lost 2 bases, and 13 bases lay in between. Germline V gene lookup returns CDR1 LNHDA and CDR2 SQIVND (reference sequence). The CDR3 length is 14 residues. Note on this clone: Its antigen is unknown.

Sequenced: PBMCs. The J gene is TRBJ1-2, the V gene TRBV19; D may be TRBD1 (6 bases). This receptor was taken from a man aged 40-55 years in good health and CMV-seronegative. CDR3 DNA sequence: TGTGCCAGTAGGCTTGAGGGGGGGAACTATGGCTACACCTTC. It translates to CASRLEGGNYGYTF.